Following are 5 T cell receptor beta chains from one sample sequenced in a study of PD-1 blockade in classical Hodgkin lymphoma. All patients experienced relapse after autologous stem cell transplantation, and brentuximab vedotin exposure was variable. The assay was immunoSEQ multiplex PCR, and TCRdb's table has in-frame clones only and misses some. The sample records roughly 17,000 clones, more than 60% being singletons. Sequencing used peripheral blood mononuclear cells (PBMCs), obtained at baseline. The receptor source for this set is a human donor with classical Hodgkin lymphoma.

The chain recombines TRBV7-2 with TRBJ2-1, with a weak D call TRBD2 (5 bases). The germline CDR1 and CDR2 sequences are SGHTA and FQGNSA. V was trimmed by 2 bases and J by 6 bases, leaving 14 bases between them. The CDR3 runs to 15 residues. The CDR3 DNA follows: TGTGCCAGCAGCTTACGGTGGGAGATCGGCAATGAGCAGTTCTTC. This encodes CASSLRWEIGNEQFF.

The chain employs TRBV2 and TRBJ2-1, with a weak D call TRBD2 (5 bases). CDR3 size: 12 residues. V lost 8 bases and J 4 bases, leaving 9 bases between the germline ends. Germline V gene data show CDR1 as SNHLY and CDR2 as FYNNEI. The CDR3 region is CASGERYNEQFF. The CDR3 DNA reads TGTGCCAGCGGGGAGCGGTACAATGAGCAGTTCTTC.

The chain links TRBV18 to TRBJ2-3; D remains unclear. This CDR3 has 13 residues. Germline lookup yields CDR1 KGHSH and CDR2 LQKENI. The V end lost 3 bases, the J end lost 5 bases, and 9 bases lay between the germline ends. The CDR3 region is CASSPSYGDTQYF. CDR3 in DNA: TGTGCCAGCTCACCGTCTTATGGAGATACGCAGTATTTT.

On this clone itself: Other DNA sequences in the sample encode the same CDR3. The chain is built from TRBV6-6 and TRBJ1-1; D is undetermined. The CDR3 totals 14 residues. CDR1 MNHNY and CDR2 SVGAGI come from the germline V gene (reference sequence). Trimming removed 6 bases at V and 5 bases at J, with 16 bases between. The CDR3 is CASSSDGIGTEAFF. The CDR3 DNA is TGTGCCAGCAGCTCGGACGGAATCGGGACTGAAGCTTTCTTT.

V gene TRBV6-5 combines with J gene TRBJ2-1; D ambiguous. Trimming stripped 5 bases from V and 9 bases from J, with 11 bases between. Germline values: CDR1 MNHEY, CDR2 SVGAGI. The CDR3 covers 12 residues. CDR3 loop: CASSDELGEQFF. The CDR3 DNA reads as TGTGCCAGCAGTGACGAGTTGGGTGAGCAGTTCTTC.